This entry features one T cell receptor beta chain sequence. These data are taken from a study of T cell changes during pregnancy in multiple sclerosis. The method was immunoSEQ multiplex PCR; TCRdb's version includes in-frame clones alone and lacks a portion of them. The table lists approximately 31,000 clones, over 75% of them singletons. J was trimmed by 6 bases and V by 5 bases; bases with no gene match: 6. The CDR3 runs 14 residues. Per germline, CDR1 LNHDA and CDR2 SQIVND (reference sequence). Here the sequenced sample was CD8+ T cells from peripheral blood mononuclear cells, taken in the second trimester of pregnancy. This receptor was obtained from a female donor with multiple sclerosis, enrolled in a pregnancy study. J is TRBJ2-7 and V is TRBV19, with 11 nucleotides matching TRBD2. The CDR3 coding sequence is TGTGCCAGTAGTTCGCTAGCGGGAGGTCTCGAGCAGTACTTC. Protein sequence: CASSSLAGGLEQYF.